The TCR beta chain under discussion was sequenced for a study of blood T cell repertoires in COVID-19. Overall study: The United States, Italy and Spain were the sources of the acute and convalescent COVID-19 samples. T cells, B-cell-depleted T cells, or PBMCs supplied cDNA or gDNA.

As handled by the study authors: The authors estimated nucleated cell counts from reference gene primer amplification. Measured with immunoSEQ multiplex PCR; TCRdb has only the in-frame clones, and not every one. V, J and clone size are those of that table, while D and trimming were read from the DNA. Of approximately 38,000 clones detected, 75% to 90% appear once; the ten largest clones hold around 8.3%. Germline V gene sequence: CDR1 LNHDA, CDR2 SQIVND (reference sequence). The CDR3 sequence is 14 residues long. The V gene lost 6 bases and the J gene lost 2 bases, with 13 bases spanning the gap. The sequenced sample was peripheral blood. V and J are TRBV19 and TRBJ1-2; possibly TRBD1 for D (5 bases). This receptor was obtained from a man aged 25 to 45 with active or convalescent COVID-19. CDR3 amino acids: CASRTGGGNYGYTF. Here the CDR3 DNA reads TGTGCCAGTAGAACCGGCGGGGGGAACTATGGCTACACCTTC.